This TCR beta chain was sequenced in a study of T-cell reconstitution after alpha-beta-depleted transplantation in children. Overall study results and limits: Hyperexpanded clones declined; after one year, newly produced T cells mostly supplied diversity. Alpha-beta T cells present about two months after transplant were reported to originate from several hundred expanded graft clones. Where some patients showed high TCRbeta diversity at day 60, it came from recipient T cells and thymic progenitors that had survived.

This clonotype appeared many times. The target antigen is unknown. Preparation of the TCRbeta library was carried out with unique molecular identifiers. Each CDR3 protein is one row after TCRdb ran MiXCR on the PCR reads. In the table there are roughly 500,000 distinct CDR3 sequences, under 12% of which are singletons. The germline gives CDR1 KGHDR, CDR2 SFDVKD. The CDR3 loop spans 13 amino acids. With 4 bases removed from V and 6 bases from J, the gap between germline ends came to 11 bases. The sequencing here drew on PBMCs, taken before TCRalphabeta/CD19-depleted stem cell transplant. This TCR came from a child aged 2 to 9 with inherited bone marrow failure, due to receive a stem cell transplant. V gene TRBV24-1 combines with J gene TRBJ1-1; D may be TRBD1 (6 bases). CDR3 coding DNA: TGTGCCACCAGTGACCCCGGACAGCCTGAAGCTTTCTTT. Translation gives CATSDPGQPEAFF.